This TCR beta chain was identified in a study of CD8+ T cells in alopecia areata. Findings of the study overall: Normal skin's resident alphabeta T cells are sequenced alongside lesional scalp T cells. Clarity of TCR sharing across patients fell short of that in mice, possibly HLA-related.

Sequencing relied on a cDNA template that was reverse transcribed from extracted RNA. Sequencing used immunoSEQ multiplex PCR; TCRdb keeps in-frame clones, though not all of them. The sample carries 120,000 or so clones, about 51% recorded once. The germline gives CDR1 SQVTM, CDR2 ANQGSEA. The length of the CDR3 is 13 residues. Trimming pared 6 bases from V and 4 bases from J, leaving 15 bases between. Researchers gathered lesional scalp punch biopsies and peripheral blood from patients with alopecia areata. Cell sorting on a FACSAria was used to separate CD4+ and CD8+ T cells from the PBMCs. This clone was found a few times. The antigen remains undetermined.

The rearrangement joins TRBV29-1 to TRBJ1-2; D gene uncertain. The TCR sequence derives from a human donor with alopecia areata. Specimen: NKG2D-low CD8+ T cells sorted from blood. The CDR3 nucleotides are TGCAGCGTCCCCGGCAGCGCGGCCTATGGCTACACCTTC. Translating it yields CSVPGSAAYGYTF.